These 13 T cell receptor beta chains came from one sample sequenced in a study of blood T cell repertoires in COVID-19. Sequenced by immunoSEQ multiplex PCR; TCRdb stores in-frame clones only, minus some. The sample includes 300,000 to 400,000 clones, around 89% of them seen just once. What was sequenced was PBMCs or T cells enriched from blood (not recorded which). The receptor source for this set is a woman aged 30 to 39 with acute COVID-19.

The chain couples TRBV23-1 to TRBJ2-1; 7 nucleotides line up with TRBD2. TRBV23-1 is an open reading frame whose function is uncertain. CDR3 length: 13 residues. V trimming: 10 bases; J trimming: 7 bases; junction bases outside the gene matches: 10. The CDR3 region is CATLGEAGNEQFF. CDR3 nucleotides: TGCGCCACCCTTGGGGAAGCGGGGAATGAGCAGTTCTTC.

This rearrangement joins TRBV5-1 to TRBJ1-1; 7 bases line up with TRBD1. Trimming at V came to 0 bases and at J to 8 bases, leaving 1 base not matched to a gene. The CDR3 totals 12 residues. CDR1 is SGHRS and CDR2 is YFSETQ in the germline V gene. The CDR3 DNA reads as TGCGCCAGCAGCTTGGTAGGGGGCGAAGCTTTCTTT. It specifies CASSLVGGEAFF.

The chain uses TRBV19 and TRBJ1-3; 9 bases line up with TRBD1. The germline V gene encodes CDR1 LNHDA and CDR2 SQIVND (reference sequence). This CDR3 is built from 16 residues. V was pared by 4 bases and J by 2 bases, with 6 bases of the junction left unmatched. This CDR3 reads CASSTGQGRTGNTIYF. CDR3 nucleotide sequence: TGTGCCAGTAGTACGGGACAGGGAAGGACTGGAAACACCATATATTTT. The full variable domain, completed using reference TRBV19 and TRBJ1-3, is DGGITQSPKYLFRKEGQNVTLSCEQNLNHDAMYWYRQDPGQGLRLIYYSQIVNDFQKGDIAEGYSVSREKKESFPLTVTSAQKNPTAFYLCASSTGQGRTGNTIYFGEGSWLTVV.

The chain is built from TRBV5-1 and TRBJ1-1; TRBD1 matches 7 bases. The CDR3 is 16 amino acids. The trim removed 5 bases at V and 1 base at J, leaving 11 bases unmatched. The germline V gene has CDR1 SGHRS and CDR2 YFSETQ. The CDR3 protein is CASRPRGFPENTEAFF. In DNA form, the CDR3 reads TGCGCCAGCAGGCCCAGGGGGTTTCCTGAGAACACTGAAGCTTTCTTT.

The chain links TRBV2 to TRBJ2-3; TRBD2 aligns across 7 bases. The germline V gene encodes CDR1 SNHLY and CDR2 FYNNEI. The J segment lost 0 bases and the V segment lost 6 bases, leaving 6 bases of the junction unmatched. The CDR3 has 15 amino acids. CDR3 loop: CASRQRGLSTDTQYF. CDR3 nucleotides: TGTGCCAGCAGACAGCGGGGCCTCAGCACAGATACGCAGTATTTT.

The gene calls are TRBV27 and TRBJ1-1; no clear D. This CDR3 region has 14 residues. Germline V lookup: CDR1 MNHEY, CDR2 SMNVEV (reference sequence). V lost 2 bases and J 4 bases, leaving 11 bases between the germline ends. The CDR3 bases are TGTGCCAGCAGTTTAGTTGGCAGAGGCACTGAAGCTTTCTTT. Encoded protein: CASSLVGRGTEAFF.

J is TRBJ1-6 and V is TRBV6-5, with D uncertain. Per the germline V gene, CDR1 is MNHEY and CDR2 is SVGAGI. Trimming removed 2 bases from V and 9 bases from J, with 5 bases in between. CDR3 size: 12 residues. CDR3 DNA: TGTGCCAGCAGTTACCTCCTTTCACCCCTCCACTTT. It specifies CASSYLLSPLHF.

V is TRBV2 and J is TRBJ1-6, with D tentatively TRBD1 (5 bases). CDR1 and CDR2 from the germline V gene are SNHLY and FYNNEI. This CDR3 has 16 residues. V gave up 4 bases and J gave up 3 bases, with 13 bases separating them. The CDR3 loop reads CASSGRTQIYNSPLHF. CDR3 DNA sequence: TGTGCCAGCAGTGGTCGGACACAAATCTATAATTCACCCCTCCACTTT.

The J gene is TRBJ2-7, the V gene TRBV18; 7 bases align to TRBD2. Germline V lookup: CDR1 KGHSH, CDR2 LQKENI. V shed 6 bases and J 11 bases; nucleotides not matched to a gene: 13. The CDR3 length is 13 residues. Here the CDR3 DNA reads TGTGCCAGCTCCTCCGATCGGGGGGTGAGGGAGTACTTC. Amino acids: CASSSDRGVREYF.

The rearrangement uses TRBV12-3 or TRBV12-4 and TRBJ1-5, with TRBD1 as a possible D gene (5 bases). With 3 bases removed from V and 4 bases from J, the gap between germline ends came to 7 bases. The CDR3 has 13 residues. CDR3 protein: CASSFGGNQPQHF. CDR3 in DNA: TGTGCCAGCAGTTTTGGGGGGAATCAGCCCCAGCATTTT.

The chain links TRBV5-1 to TRBJ2-7; weak D call: TRBD1 (6 bases). Trimming took off 0 bases at V and 0 bases at J, with 10 bases between the two ends. Per the germline V gene, CDR1 is SGHRS and CDR2 is YFSETQ. CDR3 length: 15 residues. The CDR3 here is CASSLGQASSYEQYF. DNA of the CDR3: TGCGCCAGCAGCTTGGGACAGGCCAGCTCCTACGAGCAGTACTTC.

The chain is built from TRBV29-1 and TRBJ2-7, with D tentatively TRBD1 (6 bases). The germline V and J ends were trimmed by 5 bases and 2 bases, with 19 bases remaining between them. The V gene's germline CDR1 is SQVTM and CDR2 ANQGSEA. This CDR3 is built from 15 residues. Here the CDR3 DNA reads TGCAGCGTTCGAGTAAGGGGCAGGGGTACCTACGAGCAGTACTTC. It encodes CSVRVRGRGTYEQYF.

The genes are TRBV19 and TRBJ1-6; D not certain. Looked up from germline, CDR1 is LNHDA and CDR2 is SQIVND (reference sequence). The ends were cut back, 3 bases at V and 5 bases at J, with 14 bases in the middle. The CDR3 sequence is 16 residues long. The CDR3 region has the DNA TGTGCCAGTAGTATCCTTGGGCTTCCGGATAATTCACCCCTCCACTTT. Its translation: CASSILGLPDNSPLHF.